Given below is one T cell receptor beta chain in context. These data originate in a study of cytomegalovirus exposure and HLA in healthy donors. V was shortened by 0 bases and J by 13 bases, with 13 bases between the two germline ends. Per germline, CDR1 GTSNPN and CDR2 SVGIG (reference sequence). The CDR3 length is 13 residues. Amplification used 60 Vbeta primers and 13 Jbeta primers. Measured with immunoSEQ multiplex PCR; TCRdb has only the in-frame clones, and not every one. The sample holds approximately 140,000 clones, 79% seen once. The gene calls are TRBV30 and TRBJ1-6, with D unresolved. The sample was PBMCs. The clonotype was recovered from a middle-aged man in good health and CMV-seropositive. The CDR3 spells CAWSVRPQAPLHF. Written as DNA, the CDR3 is TGTGCCTGGAGTGTAAGGCCCCAGGCCCCCCTCCACTTT.